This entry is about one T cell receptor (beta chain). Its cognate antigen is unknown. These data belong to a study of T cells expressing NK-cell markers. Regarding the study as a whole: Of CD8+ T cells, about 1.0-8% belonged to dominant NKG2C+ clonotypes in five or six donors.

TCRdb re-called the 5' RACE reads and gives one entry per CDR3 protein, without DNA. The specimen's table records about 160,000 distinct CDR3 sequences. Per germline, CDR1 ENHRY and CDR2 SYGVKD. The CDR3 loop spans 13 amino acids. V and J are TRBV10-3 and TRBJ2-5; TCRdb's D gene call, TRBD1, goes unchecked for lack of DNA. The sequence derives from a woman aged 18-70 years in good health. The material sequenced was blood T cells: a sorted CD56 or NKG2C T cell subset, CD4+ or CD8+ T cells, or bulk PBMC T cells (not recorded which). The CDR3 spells CAIMARGQETQYF.